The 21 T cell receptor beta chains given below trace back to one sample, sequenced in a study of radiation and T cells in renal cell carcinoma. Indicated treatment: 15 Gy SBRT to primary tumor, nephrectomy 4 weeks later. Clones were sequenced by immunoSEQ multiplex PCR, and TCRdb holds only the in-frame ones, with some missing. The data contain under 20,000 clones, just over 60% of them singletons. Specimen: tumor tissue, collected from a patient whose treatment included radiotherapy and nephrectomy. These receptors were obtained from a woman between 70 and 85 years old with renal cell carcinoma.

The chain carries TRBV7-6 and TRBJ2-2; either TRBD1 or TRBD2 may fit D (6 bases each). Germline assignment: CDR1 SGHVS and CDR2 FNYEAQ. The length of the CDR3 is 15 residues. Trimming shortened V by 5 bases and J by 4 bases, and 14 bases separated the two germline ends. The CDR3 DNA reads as TGTGCCAGCAGCCCAGGGGTCGGGGGCACCGGGGAGCTGTTTTTT. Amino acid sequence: CASSPGVGGTGELFF.

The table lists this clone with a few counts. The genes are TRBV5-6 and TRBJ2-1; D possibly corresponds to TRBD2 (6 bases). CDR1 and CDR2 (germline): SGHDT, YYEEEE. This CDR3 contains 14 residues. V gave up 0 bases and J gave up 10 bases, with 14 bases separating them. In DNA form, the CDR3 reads TGTGCCAGCAGCTTGGCCGGGAGCCCATACGAGCAGTTCTTC. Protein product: CASSLAGSPYEQFF.

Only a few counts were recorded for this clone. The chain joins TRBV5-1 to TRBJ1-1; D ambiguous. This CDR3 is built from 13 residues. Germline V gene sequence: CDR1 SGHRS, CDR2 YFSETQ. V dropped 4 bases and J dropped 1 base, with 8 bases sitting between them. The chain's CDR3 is CASSQEPNTEAFF. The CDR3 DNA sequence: TGCGCCAGCAGCCAGGAACCGAACACTGAAGCTTTCTTT.

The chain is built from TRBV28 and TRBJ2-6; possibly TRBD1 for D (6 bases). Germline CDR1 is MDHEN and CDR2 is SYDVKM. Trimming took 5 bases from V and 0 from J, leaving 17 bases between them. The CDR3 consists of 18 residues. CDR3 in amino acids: CASSIGWGPASGANVLTF. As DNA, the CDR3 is TGTGCCAGCAGTATCGGGTGGGGGCCCGCCTCTGGGGCCAACGTCCTGACTTTC.

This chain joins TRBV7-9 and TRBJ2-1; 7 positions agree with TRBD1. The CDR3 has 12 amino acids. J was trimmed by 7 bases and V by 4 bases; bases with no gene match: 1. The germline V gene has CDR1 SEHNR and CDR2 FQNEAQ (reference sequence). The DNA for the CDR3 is TGTGCCAGCAGCTCGACAGGGAATGAGCAGTTCTTC. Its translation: CASSSTGNEQFF.

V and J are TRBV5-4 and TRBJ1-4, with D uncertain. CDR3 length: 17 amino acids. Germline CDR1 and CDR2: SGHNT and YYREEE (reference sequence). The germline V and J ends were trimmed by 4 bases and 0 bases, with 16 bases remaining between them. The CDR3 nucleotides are TGTGCCAGCAGCCACGGCCCCCGGACGGCAACTAATGAAAAACTGTTTTTT. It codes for CASSHGPRTATNEKLFF.

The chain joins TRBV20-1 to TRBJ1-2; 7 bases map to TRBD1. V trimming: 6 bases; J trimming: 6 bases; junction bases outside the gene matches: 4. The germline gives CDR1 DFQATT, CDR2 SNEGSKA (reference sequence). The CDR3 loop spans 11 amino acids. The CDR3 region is CSAGGGHGYTF. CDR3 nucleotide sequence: TGCAGTGCCGGAGGGGGCCATGGCTACACCTTC.

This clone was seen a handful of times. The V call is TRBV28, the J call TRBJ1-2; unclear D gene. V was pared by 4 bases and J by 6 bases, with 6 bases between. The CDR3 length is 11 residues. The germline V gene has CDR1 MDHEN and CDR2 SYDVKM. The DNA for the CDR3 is TGTGCCAGCAGTTCACGCCATGGCTACACCTTC. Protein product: CASSSRHGYTF.

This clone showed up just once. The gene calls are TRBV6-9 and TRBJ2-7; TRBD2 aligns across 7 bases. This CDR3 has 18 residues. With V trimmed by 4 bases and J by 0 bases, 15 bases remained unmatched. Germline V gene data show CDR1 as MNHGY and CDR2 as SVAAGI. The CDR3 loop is CASSWQGPWRESSYEQYF. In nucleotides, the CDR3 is TGTGCCAGCAGTTGGCAGGGCCCATGGCGGGAGAGCTCCTACGAGCAGTACTTC.

The CDR3 coding sequence is TGTGCCAGCAGTTTATCAGGGGCCACCGGGGAGCTGTTTTTT. Protein product: CASSLSGATGELFF. The V call is TRBV6-5, the J call TRBJ2-2, with TRBD1 as a possible D gene (6 bases). This CDR3 contains 14 residues. CDR1 and CDR2 from the germline V gene are MNHEY and SVGAGI. The V and J ends lost 4 bases and 4 bases respectively, with 10 bases between them.

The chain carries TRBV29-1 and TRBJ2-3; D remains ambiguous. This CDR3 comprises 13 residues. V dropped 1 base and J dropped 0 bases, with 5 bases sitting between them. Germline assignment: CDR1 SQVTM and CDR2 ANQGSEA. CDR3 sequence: CSVEAVSTDTQYF. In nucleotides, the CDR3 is TGCAGCGTTGAAGCGGTGAGCACAGATACGCAGTATTTT.

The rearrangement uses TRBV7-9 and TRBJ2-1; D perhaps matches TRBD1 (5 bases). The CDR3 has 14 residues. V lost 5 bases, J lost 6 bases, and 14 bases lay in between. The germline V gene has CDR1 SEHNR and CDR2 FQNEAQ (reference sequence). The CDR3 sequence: CASSQSQGTNEQFF. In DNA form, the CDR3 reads TGTGCCAGCAGCCAATCCCAGGGAACCAATGAGCAGTTCTTC.

CDR3: CASSEQRGETQYF. CDR3 coding DNA: TGTGCCAGCAGTGAACAGCGGGGGGAGACCCAGTACTTC. The chain carries TRBV6-1 and TRBJ2-5; 8 bases fit TRBD2. The V segment lost 2 bases and the J segment 5 bases; nucleotides outside the gene matches: 1. The germline V gene encodes CDR1 MNHNS and CDR2 SASEGT. The CDR3 sequence is 13 residues long.

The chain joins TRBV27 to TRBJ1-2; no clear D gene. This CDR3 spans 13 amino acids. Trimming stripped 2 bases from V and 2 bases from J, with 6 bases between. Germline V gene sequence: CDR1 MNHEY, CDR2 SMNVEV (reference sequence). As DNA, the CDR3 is TGTGCCAGCAGTTTAAGGCAGAACTATGGCTACACCTTC. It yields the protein CASSLRQNYGYTF.

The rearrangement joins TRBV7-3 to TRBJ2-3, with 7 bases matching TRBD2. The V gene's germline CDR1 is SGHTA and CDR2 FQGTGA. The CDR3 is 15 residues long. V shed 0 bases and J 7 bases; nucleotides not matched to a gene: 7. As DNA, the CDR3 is TGTGCCAGCAGCTTAACGTCTGCGGGGGAGCATACGCAGTATTTT. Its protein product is CASSLTSAGEHTQYF. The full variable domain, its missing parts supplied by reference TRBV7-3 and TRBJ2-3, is GAGVSQTPSNKVTEKGKYVELRCDPISGHTALYWYRQSLGQGPEFLIYFQGTGAADDSGLPNDRFFAVRPEGSVSTLKIQRTERGDSAVYLCASSLTSAGEHTQYFGPGTRLTVL.

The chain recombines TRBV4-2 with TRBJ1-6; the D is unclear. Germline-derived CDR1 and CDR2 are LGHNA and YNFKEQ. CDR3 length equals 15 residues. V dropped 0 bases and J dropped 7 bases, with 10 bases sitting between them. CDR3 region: CASSQDPRGNSPLHF. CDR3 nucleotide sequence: TGTGCCAGCAGCCAAGATCCTCGGGGAAATTCACCCCTCCACTTT.

CDR3 protein: CAISGGRGGSYNEQFF. The CDR3 nucleotides are TGTGCCATCAGTGGAGGGCGGGGGGGCTCCTACAATGAGCAGTTCTTC. This chain links TRBV10-3 with TRBJ2-1; 9 nucleotides line up with TRBD2. This CDR3 comprises 16 residues. The V gene end was trimmed by 4 bases and the J gene end by 0 bases; junction bases not matched to a gene: 4. Per germline, CDR1 ENHRY and CDR2 SYGVKD.

DNA for the CDR3: TGTGCCACCAGCAGGAGGTCAGGGGGCTATGGCTACACCTTC. Amino acid sequence: CATSRRSGGYGYTF. This sequence joins TRBV15 and TRBJ1-2, with TRBD1 identical over 7 bases. V dropped 3 bases and J dropped 4; count of bases not matched to a gene: 5. The CDR3 consists of 14 residues. CDR1 LNHNV and CDR2 YYDKDF come from the germline V gene (reference sequence).

The DNA for the CDR3 is TGTGCCAGAAGCTTGGGGAACGGACCTGAAGCTTTCTTT. Translating gives CARSLGNGPEAFF. The gene calls are TRBV5-3 and TRBJ1-1; no firm D call. TRBV5-3 is known as an ORF, though its function is uncertain. Deletions cut 0 bases from V and 6 bases from J, with 9 bases between. CDR3 length equals 13 residues.

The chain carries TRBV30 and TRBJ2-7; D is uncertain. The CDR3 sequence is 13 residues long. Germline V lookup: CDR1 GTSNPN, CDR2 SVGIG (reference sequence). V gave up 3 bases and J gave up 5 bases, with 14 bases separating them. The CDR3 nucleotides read TGTGCCTGGAGCGCGCGAGGTTGGAACGAGCAGTACTTC. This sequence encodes CAWSARGWNEQYF.

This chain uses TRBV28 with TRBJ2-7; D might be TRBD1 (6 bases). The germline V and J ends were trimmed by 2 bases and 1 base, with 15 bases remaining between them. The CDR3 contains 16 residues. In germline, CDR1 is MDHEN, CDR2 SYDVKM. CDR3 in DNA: TGTGCCAGCAGTTTAGCGAGGTCAGGGGCTTCCTACGAGCAGTACTTC. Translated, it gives CASSLARSGASYEQYF.